This TCR beta chain came from a study of B cell selection in AIRE deficiency. CD4+CD127+ cells were sorted as the conventional CD4 T cells. The germline V gene has CDR1 SGHNT and CDR2 YYREEE (reference sequence). Trimming pared 2 bases from V and 5 bases from J, leaving 10 bases between. This CDR3 is built from 13 residues. Repertoires were generated with immunoSEQ multiplex PCR, while TCRdb's copy carries only in-frame clones and drops some. The sample shows 20,000 to 30,000 clones, just under 97% of them seen only once. The J gene is TRBJ2-5, the V gene TRBV5-4; D is undetermined. The specimen was conventional CD4+ T cells sorted from PBMCs. This clonotype was sampled from a human donor with AIRE deficiency. CDR3 region: CASSLYIGETQYF. The CDR3, as DNA: TGTGCCAGCAGCTTATATATCGGGGAGACCCAGTACTTC.